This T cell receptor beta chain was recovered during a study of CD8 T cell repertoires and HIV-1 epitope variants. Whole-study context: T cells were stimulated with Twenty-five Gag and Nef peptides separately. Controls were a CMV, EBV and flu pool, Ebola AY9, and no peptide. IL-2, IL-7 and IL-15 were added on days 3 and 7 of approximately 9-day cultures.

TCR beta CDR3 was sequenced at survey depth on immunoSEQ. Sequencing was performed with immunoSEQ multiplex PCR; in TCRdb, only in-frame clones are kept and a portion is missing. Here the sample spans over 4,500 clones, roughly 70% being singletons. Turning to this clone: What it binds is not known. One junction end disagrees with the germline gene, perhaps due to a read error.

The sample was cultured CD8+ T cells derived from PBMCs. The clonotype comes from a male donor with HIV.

CDR3 region: CASSQDVGQGNTEAFF. In DNA, the CDR3 is TGCGCCAGCAGCCAAGATGTTGGGCAGGGGAACACTGAAGCTTTCTTT. This sequence joins TRBV5-4 and TRBJ1-1, with D maybe TRBD1 (5 bases). CDR1 and CDR2 from the germline V gene are SGHNT and YYREEE (reference sequence). This CDR3 comprises 16 residues.